This TCR beta chain derives from a study of T cells in narcolepsy. The study's findings and limits: Autoreactive clone sequences were missing from some blood memory CD4+ repertoires.

Trimming took off 6 bases at V and 2 bases at J, with 7 bases between the two ends. The CDR3 loop spans 12 amino acids. Germline loops: CDR1 ENHRY, CDR2 SYGVKD. Repertoires were generated with immunoSEQ multiplex PCR, while TCRdb's copy carries only in-frame clones and drops some. The table lists 26,000 or so clones, 86% of them singletons, with 0.9% to 1.2% in the top ten. This clone was seen more than once but under ten times. The antigen remains unidentified. V gene TRBV10-3 combines with J gene TRBJ1-2, with unresolved D. The sequenced sample was CD45RA- memory CD4+ T cells from PBMCs. This receptor was obtained from a human donor with narcolepsy. The CDR3 spells CAIRDGNYGYTF. The CDR3 DNA is TGTGCCATCAGAGATGGGAACTATGGCTACACCTTC.